This record covers a single T cell receptor (beta chain). This entry comes from a study of cytomegalovirus exposure and HLA in healthy donors. V shed 2 bases and J shed 2 bases, with 6 bases lying between them. Germline V gives CDR1 SSHAT, CDR2 FNYEAQ (reference sequence). This CDR3 has 14 residues. The assay was immunoSEQ multiplex PCR, and TCRdb's table has in-frame clones only and misses some. The profile shows some 100,000 clones, around nine tenths of them singletons. The chain links TRBV7-7 to TRBJ2-2, with TRBD1 as a possible D gene (5 bases). This TCR was sampled from a young woman in good health and CMV-seronegative. Material for sequencing was PBMCs. Here the CDR3 DNA reads TGTGCCAGCAGCTTAAGGGGTAACACCGGGGAGCTGTTTTTT. It encodes CASSLRGNTGELFF.